The 11 T cell receptor beta chains reported below all come from one sample, sequenced in a study of immune heterogeneity within non-small cell lung tumors. Amplification of TCR beta CDR3 was performed by multiplex PCR with 32 V and 13 J primers. TCRdb reprocessed the multiplex PCR reads with MiXCR, giving one entry per CDR3 protein. The sample lists 20,000 to 25,000 distinct CDR3 sequences; about 30% were seen once. TCRs were amplified from about 620 ng gDNA of bulk tumor per sample. Several biopsies were collected from each primary tumor during surgery. They were spaced as far apart as possible within the tumor mass. Patients went through curative surgery, and their non-small cell lung cancer was untreated and newly diagnosed. The specimen was lung tumor tissue. Receptors were obtained from a middle-aged man with non-small cell lung cancer.

As for this clonotype: This may be a read error, as it is one base from a much larger clone. The chain employs TRBV7-3 and TRBJ2-7; 7 bases line up with TRBD1. Germline trimming cut 5 bases from V and 8 bases from J; bases unmatched to any gene: 9. CDR1 is SGHTA, CDR2 FQGTGA, per germline. CDR3 length: 13 residues. CDR3 region: CASSRDRTGQQYF. Written as DNA, the CDR3 is TGTGCCAGCAGCAGGGACAGAACGGGGCAGCAGTACTTC.

This clonotype was counted only a few times. This chain links TRBV29-1 with TRBJ1-1, with TRBD1 as a possible D gene (6 bases). The CDR3 spans 11 residues. Germline CDR1 SQVTM, CDR2 ANQGSEA. Trimming removed 1 base from V and 8 bases from J, with 8 bases in between. The CDR3 bases are TGCAGCGTTGAAGGAGGGGGGGAAGCTTTCTTT. Protein product: CSVEGGGEAFF. The full variable domain, completed using reference TRBV29-1 and TRBJ1-1, is SAVISQKPSRDICQRGTSLTIQCQVDSQVTMMFWYRQQPGQSLTLIATANQGSEATYESGFVIDKFPISRPNLTFSTLTVSNMSPEDSSIYLCSVEGGGEAFFGQGTRLTVV.

The V gene is TRBV24-1, the J gene TRBJ2-5; TRBD2 aligns across 11 bases. The CDR3 has 16 amino acids. J was trimmed by 5 bases and V by 2 bases; bases with no gene match: 6. Germline V gene sequence: CDR1 KGHDR, CDR2 SFDVKD. The CDR3 loop reads CATSDSGTSGDETQYF. The CDR3 DNA sequence: TGTGCCACCAGTGATTCCGGGACTAGCGGTGATGAGACCCAGTACTTC.

This clonotype was detected ten times or more. The gene calls are TRBV19 and TRBJ1-4, with a possible D match to TRBD1 (5 bases). The V gene lost 5 bases and the J gene lost 7 bases, with 23 bases spanning the gap. CDR3 length: 17 residues. Per the germline V gene, CDR1 is LNHDA and CDR2 is SQIVND (reference sequence). CDR3 sequence reads: CASSATARAEAGEKLFF. The CDR3 DNA is TGTGCCAGTAGTGCGACAGCAAGGGCGGAGGCTGGTGAAAAACTGTTTTTT.

This chain joins TRBV5-1 and TRBJ2-1, with D maybe TRBD2 (6 bases). Germline V gene lookup returns CDR1 SGHRS and CDR2 YFSETQ. The CDR3 is made up of 17 amino acids. Trimming stripped 1 base from V and 7 bases from J, with 21 bases between. The CDR3 spells CASSLWWRGGRRNEQFF. In DNA, the CDR3 is TGCGCCAGCAGCTTGTGGTGGCGGGGAGGTCGGAGAAATGAGCAGTTCTTC.

Comment on this clonotype: The conserved phenylalanine or tryptophan normally closing the CDR3 is absent here, so this likely arose from a read error. The CDR3 region is CASRQDRSNTGELFI. CDR3 nucleotide sequence: TGCGCCAGCAGACAGGACAGATCGAACACCGGGGAGCTGTTTATT. V usage is TRBV4-1 and J usage is TRBJ2-2; D perhaps matches TRBD1 (6 bases). CDR1 MGHRA and CDR2 YSYEKL come from the germline V gene. The ends were cut back, 6 bases at V and 0 bases at J, with 11 bases in the middle. There are 15 residues in the CDR3.

The chain combines TRBV13 with TRBJ2-1; TRBD1 matches at 7 bases. J was trimmed by 2 bases and V by 7 bases; bases with no gene match: 5. Germline V CDR1 and CDR2: PRHDT, FYEKMQ (reference sequence). CDR3 length equals 14 residues. The CDR3 sequence: CASTNRGTYNEQFF. The DNA of the CDR3 is TGTGCCAGCACCAACAGGGGCACCTACAATGAGCAGTTCTTC.

This clonotype was found many times. This chain joins TRBV14 and TRBJ2-7; 9 bases are shared with TRBD1. This CDR3 has 15 residues. V lost 2 bases, J lost 3 bases, and 5 bases stayed unmatched. Germline-derived CDR1 and CDR2 are SGHDN and FVKESK. The CDR3 DNA reads TGTGCCAGCAGCCAACCGGGACAGGGAATCTACGAGCAGTACTTC. It specifies CASSQPGQGIYEQYF.

As to this clonotype: A much bigger clone sits one base away, suggesting this may be a read error. This rearrangement joins TRBV7-8 to TRBJ1-5, with 8 bases aligning to TRBD1. J lost 4 bases, V lost 6 bases, and 11 bases had no gene match. Per the germline V gene, CDR1 is SGHVS and CDR2 is FQNEAQ. The length of the CDR3 is 16 residues. CDR3 sequence (DNA): TGTGCCAGCAGACGAGGGGGGACAGGAGGGAATCAGCCCCAGCATTTT. As protein: CASRRGGTGGNQPQHF.

A remark on this clonotype: Since the CDR3 does not end with the conserved phenylalanine or tryptophan, this likely comes from a read error. The chain uses TRBV6-1 and TRBJ2-1; 8 positions agree with TRBD2. CDR1 and CDR2 (germline): MNHNS, SASEGT. Trimming removed 2 bases from V and 8 bases from J; junction bases left unmatched: 8. The CDR3 consists of 15 residues. CDR3 sequence: CASSESAGGVDEQFL. CDR3 DNA: TGTGCCAGCAGTGAATCGGCGGGAGGAGTGGATGAGCAGTTCTTA.

This clonotype was counted many times. This chain links TRBV6-1 with TRBJ2-7, with 8 positions matching TRBD1. From germline, CDR1 is MNHNS and CDR2 SASEGT. The CDR3 sequence is 12 residues long. The junction had 6 bases not matched to a gene; V was cut back by 8 bases and J by 6 bases. Here the CDR3 DNA reads TGTGCCAGCCGGCAGGGGGCAAGCGAGCAGTACTTC. Protein: CASRQGASEQYF.